One T cell receptor (beta chain) is described in this entry. Antigen unknown. TCR alpha and TCR beta cDNA libraries with sample barcodes and UMIs came from 5'RACE using constant-segment primers. TCRdb analysed the 5' RACE reads with MiXCR anew, one entry per CDR3 protein. The table lists some 250,000 distinct CDR3 sequences, 8% to 10% of them singletons. This record belongs to a study of T-cell memory formation after mild COVID-19. About the research overall: In these data, TCR clusters were largely donor specific.

This CDR3 has 14 amino acids. V lost 0 bases and J lost 1, with 7 bases in between. The germline CDR1 and CDR2 sequences are SGDLS and YYNGEE. Whole-study findings and limits: There was a balanced CD4/CD8 profile in clones contracting day 15 to 85, and later expanders leaned CD4+.

Sequencing was carried out using PBMCs or a T cell subset sorted from them (not recorded which). The V and J genes are TRBV9 and TRBJ1-1; no definite D call. This clonotype originated in a man aged 18-30 years who had mild COVID-19 (a few samples of this study predate the infection). Cell type and time point are not known. The CDR3 DNA is TGTGCCAGCAGCGTAGCGGAGGGGAACACTGAAGCTTTCTTT. Its translation: CASSVAEGNTEAFF.